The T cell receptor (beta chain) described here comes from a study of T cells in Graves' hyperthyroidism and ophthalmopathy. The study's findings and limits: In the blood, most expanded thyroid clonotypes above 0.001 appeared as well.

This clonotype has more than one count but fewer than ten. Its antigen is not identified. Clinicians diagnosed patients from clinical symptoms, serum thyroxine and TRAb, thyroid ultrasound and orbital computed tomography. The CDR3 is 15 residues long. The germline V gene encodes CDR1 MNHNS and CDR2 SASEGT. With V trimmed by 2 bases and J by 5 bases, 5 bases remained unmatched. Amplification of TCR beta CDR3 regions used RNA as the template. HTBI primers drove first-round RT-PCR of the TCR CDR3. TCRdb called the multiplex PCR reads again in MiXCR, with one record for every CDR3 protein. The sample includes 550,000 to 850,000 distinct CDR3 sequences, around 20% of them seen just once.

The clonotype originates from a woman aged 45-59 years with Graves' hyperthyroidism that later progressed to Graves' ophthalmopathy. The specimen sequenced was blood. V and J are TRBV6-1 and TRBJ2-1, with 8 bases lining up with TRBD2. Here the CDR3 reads CASSEFGTRDNEQFF. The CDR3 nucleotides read TGTGCCAGCAGTGAATTCGGGACTAGGGACAATGAGCAGTTCTTC.